Each of the 10 T cell receptor beta chains below was sequenced from the same sample in a study of patients and donors after allogeneic stem cell transplantation. A single record per CDR3 protein comes from TCRdb applying MiXCR to the RT-PCR reads. Among roughly 880,000 distinct CDR3 sequences listed, 18% were seen once. The specimen sequenced was blood, either unsorted or a sorted T cell fraction (not recorded which). The receptor source for this set is a human donor who was either an allogeneic HSCT recipient or a stem cell or donor lymphocyte infusion donor (not recorded which). It is not recorded whose cells these are; they may come from a transplant donor.

This clonotype was found a few times. The chain carries TRBV12-3 or TRBV12-4 and TRBJ1-1, with D hard to call. The CDR3 has 15 residues. V was pared by 10 bases and J by 0 bases, with 18 bases between. The CDR3 DNA reads as TGTGCCACCAGCAGTGAGTGGCAGTTGAACACTGAAGCTTTCTTT. Translation: CATSSEWQLNTEAFF.

The chain is built from TRBV4-1 and TRBJ1-2; D might be TRBD1 (6 bases). V was shortened by 0 bases and J by 6 bases, with 14 bases between the two germline ends. The germline V gene encodes CDR1 MGHRA and CDR2 YSYEKL. The CDR3 runs 15 residues. This chain's CDR3 is CASSQEGGGRDGYTF. CDR3 bases: TGCGCCAGCAGCCAAGAGGGGGGGGGCAGGGATGGCTACACCTTC.

This clonotype has a handful of counts. J is TRBJ1-2 and V is TRBV4-3; D gene ambiguous. Germline V gene sequence: CDR1 LGHNA, CDR2 YSLEER. V dropped 3 bases and J dropped 8 bases, with 22 bases sitting between them. CDR3 size: 16 residues. CDR3 residues: CASSQERAAAYGGYTF. In DNA, the CDR3 is TGCGCCAGCAGCCAGGAGAGGGCGGCCGCTTATGGGGGCTACACCTTC.

This clonotype was observed many times. The V call is TRBV12-3 or TRBV12-4, the J call TRBJ2-6; no definite D call. This CDR3 has 15 residues. Trimming took 5 bases from V and 1 from J, leaving 9 bases between them. The CDR3 sequence is CASSPGVSGANVLTF. The CDR3 bases are TGTGCCAGCAGTCCTGGGGTTTCTGGGGCCAACGTCCTGACTTTC.

The V and J genes are TRBV5-1 and TRBJ1-4; D call uncertain. CDR1 SGHRS and CDR2 YFSETQ come from the germline V gene. The CDR3 is made up of 12 amino acids. V lost 5 bases to trimming and J lost 0 bases, with 2 bases between them. CDR3 bases: TGCGCCAGCAGGGCAACTAATGAAAAACTGTTTTTT. It is translated as CASRATNEKLFF.

The chain links TRBV20-1 to TRBJ1-6; D is uncertain. The CDR3 totals 14 residues. Trimming pared 7 bases from V and 0 bases from J, leaving 10 bases between. The germline gives CDR1 DFQATT, CDR2 SNEGSKA (reference sequence). The CDR3 loop reads CSGMEGSYNSPLHF. Here the CDR3 DNA reads TGCAGTGGGATGGAGGGCTCCTATAATTCACCCCTCCACTTT.

The rearrangement links TRBV10-2 to TRBJ2-7, with unresolved D. This CDR3 is built from 12 residues. Germline assignment: CDR1 WSHSY and CDR2 SAAADI. Trimming took 8 bases from V and 3 from J, leaving 11 bases between them. The CDR3 is CASCAWGYEQYF. CDR3 bases: TGCGCCAGCTGCGCATGGGGCTACGAGCAGTACTTC.

This chain uses TRBV6-1 with TRBJ1-3; TRBD1 matches at 7 bases. This CDR3 comprises 19 residues. Germline V gene sequence: CDR1 MNHNS, CDR2 SASEGT. V lost 5 bases, J lost 0 bases, and 16 bases stayed unmatched. CDR3 sequence reads: CASSPYSAGGFVSGNTIYF. CDR3 sequence (DNA): TGTGCCAGCAGTCCCTACTCAGCAGGGGGTTTTGTCTCTGGAAACACCATATATTTT.

The rearrangement uses TRBV6-5 and TRBJ2-7, with D possibly being TRBD2 (6 bases). CDR3 size: 16 residues. Looked up from germline, CDR1 is MNHEY and CDR2 is SVGAGI. The V end lost 2 bases, the J end lost 2 bases, and 16 bases lay between the germline ends. CDR3 nucleotides: TGTGCCAGCAGTTACCTGCGCGCCGGGGGAGCCTACGAGCAGTACTTC. Translating it yields CASSYLRAGGAYEQYF.

The chain links TRBV11-2 to TRBJ2-2; 9 nucleotides match TRBD2. J gave up 5 bases and V 2 bases, and 6 bases lay outside the gene matches. The CDR3 sequence is 16 residues long. Germline lookup yields CDR1 SGHAT and CDR2 FQNNGV. The CDR3 DNA sequence: TGTGCCAGCAGCTTATTACGCGGGAGGGGGACCGGGGAGCTGTTTTTT. This sequence encodes CASSLLRGRGTGELFF. Full variable domain (rest looked up from reference TRBV11-2 and TRBJ2-2): EAGVAQSPRYKIIEKRQSVAFWCNPISGHATLYWYQQILGQGPKLLIQFQNNGVVDDSQLPKDRFSAERLKGVDSTLKIQPAKLEDSAVYLCASSLLRGRGTGELFFGEGSRLTVL.